A single T cell receptor beta chain is shown here with its context. Its ends do not fully match the called genes, so a read error is possible. The record originates from a study of OX40 agonist ivuxolimab in advanced cancers. This CDR3 contains 15 residues. CDR1 and CDR2 (germline): SGHNT, YENEEA. TCRdb's copy holds only in-frame clones and misses some; the assay was immunoSEQ multiplex PCR. The top ten hold about 4.5% of the sample, which has about 55,000 clones, roughly 84% seen once. The sequence came from an adult with an advanced solid tumor such as melanoma, head and neck, liver or kidney cancer. The rearrangement joins TRBV11-3 to TRBJ1-1, with D possibly TRBD1 on 5 matching bases. The material was CD4+ or CD8+ T cells sorted from blood, obtained in a trial of the OX40 agonist ivuxolimab. CDR3 nucleotide sequence: TGTGCCAGCAGCCTAGAGGGGATCGGAAACACTGAAGCTTTCTTT. Protein product: CASSLEGIGNTEAFF. Looking up the rest from reference TRBV11-3 and TRBJ1-1 gives the full variable domain: EAGVVQSPRYKIIEKKQPVAFWCNPISGHNTLYWYLQNLGQGPELLIRYENEEAVDDSQLPKDRFSAERLKGVDSTLKIQPAELGDSAVYLCASSLEGIGNTEAFFGQGTRLTVV.